This T cell receptor (beta chain) is from a study of blood T cell repertoires in COVID-19 (dated by TCRdb to 2020 to 2022). Study-wide context: The collaborator samples originated in the United States, Italy and Spain and spanned the acute and convalescent phases of COVID-19. The prospective study material was composed of cDNA or gDNA derived from T cells, B-cell-depleted T cells, or PBMCs. The dataset comprised deeply sampled blood TCRbeta repertoires from subjects exposed to, actively infected with, or recovered from COVID-19. A freely available public database, intended as a resource for researchers studying the immune response to SARS-CoV-2, is where the repertoires were released. Samples were obtained from the ongoing ImmuneRACE study (first 160 participants) and from 1,254 subjects provided by 6 global collaborators. A de-identified subject ID, COVID-19 status, age in years and sex were almost always included in the sample metadata. HLA class I and class II types, where available, came from metadata supplied by the sample provider rather than from assay-based typing. Points the paper makes about the study in general: The amount of clinical and demographic metadata varied by source and participant and was provided uncurated.

With respect to this clone: Its antigen is currently not known. Base quality data are lacking; no much larger clone is found one base away.

Participants in the prospective study were enrolled through a virtual design, were aged about 18 to 89 years, and lived in 24 United States geographic areas. To assign participants to cohorts, the prospective study relied on clinical history that participants themselves reported in a screening survey and a study questionnaire. In the prospective study, mobile phlebotomists collected whole blood, serum and a nasopharyngeal or oropharyngeal swab from each participant. Additional blood draws and questionnaires over an approximately two-month period could optionally be provided by prospective study participants. Prospective study blood samples were shipped either frozen or at room temperature before DNA extraction. TCRbeta CDR3 regions were amplified from genomic DNA by means of the immunoSEQ Assay, a bias-controlled multiplex PCR. From the authors' description of their analysis: The number of nucleated cells in each sample was estimated by amplification of reference gene primers within the assay. Sequence reads were collapsed and filtered to measure the absolute abundance of every unique TCRbeta CDR3 rearrangement. For each sample, productive Simpson clonality was calculated by taking the square root of Simpson's diversity index across productive rearrangements. Entries here come from immuneACCESS through TCRdb and include only in-frame sequences with V and J called. Some clones fail to appear in such tables; in the studies checked, an unresolved V gene covers under half of the shortfall, and the cause of the remainder is unknown. V, J and clone size were drawn from that table, and D and trimming were deduced from the DNA. The sample includes hundreds of thousands of clones, with roughly 87% observed a single time. The ten most abundant clones make up approximately 2.1% of the sample.

The receptor's source is a woman in her thirties or forties with acute COVID-19. The sample taken for sequencing was PBMCs or T cells enriched from blood (not recorded which).

The CDR3 amino acid sequence is: CASSELSTGAASGYTF. DNA sequence: TGTGCCAGCAGCGAATTATCGACAGGGGCCGCTAGCGGCTACACCTTC. The chain was built from TRBV2 and TRBJ1-2, with 8 middle bases fitting TRBD1. CDR3 length: 16 amino acids, cysteine to phenylalanine. The sequence is cut down to CDR3 DNA, 48 bases in frame from base 1. CDR1 and CDR2 were assigned from the germline V gene as SNHLY and FYNNEI. Here V drops 6 bases and J drops 8 bases, and the junction holds 17 bases not matched to any gene.